The rows below give T cell receptor beta chains drawn from one sample of a study of identical twins. TCRdb reanalysed the 5' RACE reads using MiXCR and keeps one entry per CDR3 protein. The sample records about 730,000 distinct CDR3 sequences, less than 25% being singletons. This same sample was also part of a study on T cells expressing NK-cell markers.

Specimen: PBMCs. The receptor source for this set is a woman in her late teens or twenties in good health. CDR3s leave out the opening cysteine and the closing phenylalanine or tryptophan. The order of the fields is V gene, J gene, CDR3 protein.

>TRBV20-1|TRBJ2-3
SATRRQGGTDTQY
>TRBV6-1|TRBJ1-2
ASRSHGGDYGYT
>TRBV12-3/TRBV12-4|TRBJ2-3
ASSSLAPGDTQY
>TRBV7-9|TRBJ2-1
ASSLGKGLEQF
>TRBV4-2|TRBJ2-7
ASSQAANFEALYEQY
>TRBV5-1|TRBJ1-1
ASSLTPGSNTEAF
>TRBV12-3/TRBV12-4|TRBJ2-1
ASSLVQIINNEQF
>TRBV19|TRBJ1-1
ASKSRFTKHTEAF
>TRBV7-2|TRBJ2-2
ASSLRLGGTGELF
>TRBV29-1|TRBJ1-2
SAGGGQGFYGYT
>TRBV6-5|TRBJ2-1
ASSLTLAGPYNEQF
>TRBV5-1|TRBJ2-5
ASSPLGGQETQY
>TRBV20-1|TRBJ1-6
SASDSFYNSPLH
>TRBV4-3|TRBJ2-1
ASSQEYTSSYNEQF
>TRBV7-6|TRBJ2-7
ASSPNGGGASEQY
>TRBV12-3/TRBV12-4|TRBJ2-3
ASSLGLAAQTTQY
>TRBV29-1|TRBJ2-3
SVEVRKGADTQY
>TRBV29-1|TRBJ2-1
SVEDGTGGAYNEQF
>TRBV6-2/TRBV6-3|TRBJ1-1
ASSYSSFSVEAF
>TRBV2|TRBJ1-5
ASSEFSNQPQH
>TRBV5-1|TRBJ1-2
ASSLAGTGLNRDGYT
>TRBV7-6|TRBJ2-7
ASSLVGGTGNYEQY
>TRBV12-3/TRBV12-4|TRBJ2-1
ASRISGTPGGEQF
>TRBV5-1|TRBJ2-1
ASSREGGQRYNEQF
>TRBV6-1|TRBJ1-4
ASTDRKENEKLF
>TRBV19|TRBJ2-5
ASSPGTLGTQY
>TRBV4-1|TRBJ1-5
ASSQDGGDSNQPQH
>TRBV20-1|TRBJ2-3
SYQASAPDTQY
>TRBV20-1|TRBJ2-5
SARVDPAETQY
>TRBV5-1|TRBJ2-1
ASNTGSSYNEQF
>TRBV15|TRBJ2-2
ATSRDLATTGELF